This T cell receptor beta chain was observed in a study of tissue T cells after allogeneic stem cell transplantation. Study as a whole: All graft-versus-host disease patients had gastrointestinal involvement and received several lines of directed therapy.

Germline CDR1 reads MNHNS; CDR2 reads SASEGT. V lost 2 bases, J lost 11 bases, and 9 bases lay in between. There are 12 residues in the CDR3. Study findings and constraints: Some tissue clones might be persisting host cells; their alloreactivity or antigen specificity was not determined.

Sequenced by immunoSEQ multiplex PCR; TCRdb stores in-frame clones only, minus some. Of 20,000 to 30,000 clones listed, about 90% are singletons. Comment on this clone: Its specificity is unknown.

V usage is TRBV6-1 and J usage is TRBJ2-2; a possible D gene is TRBD1 (5 bases). The clonotype was recovered from a male donor aged 60 or over who later had graft-versus-host disease after an allogeneic stem cell transplant. The sequencing here drew on blood, taken before transplantation. This chain's CDR3 is CASSEHRTELFF. Written as DNA, the CDR3 is TGTGCCAGCAGTGAACACAGGACAGAGCTGTTTTTT.